The 6 T cell receptor beta chains below were found in one sample sequenced in a study of OX40 agonist ivuxolimab in advanced cancers. Method: immunoSEQ multiplex PCR; TCRdb's copy keeps in-frame clones and lacks some. The table includes tens of thousands of clones, 70% to 90% detected once. The specimen was CD4+ or CD8+ T cells sorted from blood, collected in a trial of the OX40 agonist ivuxolimab. Receptors originate from an adult with an advanced solid tumor such as melanoma, head and neck, liver or kidney cancer.

This rearrangement joins TRBV29-1 to TRBJ2-2, with a possible D match to TRBD1 (6 bases). The CDR3 runs to 13 residues. Trimming stripped 7 bases from V and 4 bases from J, with 13 bases between. The germline CDR1 and CDR2 sequences are SQVTM and ANQGSEA. This CDR3 is CSGKTGITGELFF. The CDR3 DNA follows: TGCAGCGGTAAAACAGGGATCACCGGGGAGCTGTTTTTT.

This clone was found a few times. This specimen includes other DNA sequences encoding the same CDR3. CDR3 protein: CASSLGGYNEQFF. The CDR3 DNA reads as TGTGCCAGCAGCTTAGGGGGATACAATGAGCAGTTCTTC. V is TRBV11-2 and J is TRBJ2-1; unclear D gene. The V end was cut by 1 base, the J end by 4 bases, with 5 bases between. Germline CDR1 and CDR2: SGHAT and FQNNGV. The CDR3 contains 13 residues.

For the CDR3, the DNA is TGTGCCAGCAGTAACCTTCGGACACCTGTGGGTACTGGGGCCAACGTCCTGACTTTC. As protein: CASSNLRTPVGTGANVLTF. The chain combines TRBV27 with TRBJ2-6, with a tentative D call TRBD1 (5 bases). Germline CDR1 MNHEY, CDR2 SMNVEV (reference sequence). CDR3 length equals 19 residues. V dropped 5 bases and J dropped 2 bases, with 22 bases sitting between them.

The chain carries TRBV18 and TRBJ2-5; TRBD2 matches at 7 bases. The trim removed 3 bases at V and 5 bases at J, leaving 3 bases unmatched. In germline, CDR1 is KGHSH, CDR2 LQKENI. CDR3 length equals 13 residues. The CDR3: CASSPGLDETQYF. Here the CDR3 DNA reads TGTGCCAGCTCACCTGGACTAGACGAGACCCAGTACTTC.

A note on this clone: Germline is not matched at one junction end, which may reflect a read error. The chain carries TRBV28 and TRBJ1-3, with a tentative D call TRBD1 (5 bases). The CDR3 length is 14 residues. In germline, CDR1 is MDHEN, CDR2 SYDVKM. The CDR3 loop is CASSLVRDGTTIYF. The CDR3 DNA reads TGTGCCAGCAGTTTGGTGAGGGACGGAACCACCATATATTTT.

The chain recombines TRBV7-9 with TRBJ2-1; 12 positions agree with TRBD1. Per germline, CDR1 SEHNR and CDR2 FQNEAQ (reference sequence). The CDR3 is 15 amino acids. Unmatched junction bases numbered 6, after V lost 5 bases and J lost 7 bases. The CDR3, as DNA: TGTGCCAGCAGCATCGGGACAGGGGGCACAAATGAGCAGTTCTTC. Translation: CASSIGTGGTNEQFF.